This TCR beta chain emerged from a study of T cell responses to AZD1222 COVID-19 vaccine. About this clone: The antigen remains undetermined.

Findings and caveats of the study: An increase in Spike-specific TCR breadth and depth was observed after two AZD1222 doses. Unmutated regions of variants are reportedly targeted by nearly half of spike-specific TCRs.

Sequencing used immunoSEQ multiplex PCR; TCRdb keeps in-frame clones, though not all of them. The sample records around 99,000 clones, roughly nine tenths being singletons. This receptor was obtained from an adult in good health. The sequences come from peripheral blood, collected on day 0 of AZD1222 vaccination.

The CDR3 DNA sequence: TGTGCCAGCAGCTTGGCTTTGGGGGAGGGGTACAATGAGCAGTTCTTC. Translating it yields CASSLALGEGYNEQFF. The chain joins TRBV5-4 to TRBJ2-1, with TRBD2 matching over 7 bases. With V trimmed by 0 bases and J by 4 bases, 7 bases remained unmatched. Germline CDR1 SGHNT, CDR2 YYREEE (reference sequence). The CDR3 spans 16 residues.